The 20 T cell receptor beta chains reported below all come from one sample, sequenced in a study of siplizumab effects on memory and regulatory T cells. Using immunoSEQ multiplex PCR, the repertoire was profiled, and TCRdb retains in-frame clones only, with some absent. The table shows 20,000 to 30,000 clones, with 65% to 90% occurring only once. Sequenced sample: memory CD4+ T cells sorted from blood. The receptors were gathered from a human donor in good health.

In its sample, this clone was seen once. In DNA, the CDR3 is TGTGCCAGCAGCCAAGGCTGGGGGGACTCCTACGAGCAGTACTTC. This translates into CASSQGWGDSYEQYF. V is TRBV14 and J is TRBJ2-7; D might be TRBD2 (6 bases). The CDR3 contains 15 residues. Germline CDR1 SGHDN, CDR2 FVKESK. V gave up 1 base and J gave up 0 bases, with 10 bases separating them.

The V call is TRBV6-6, the J call TRBJ2-7, with 9 bases matching TRBD1. This CDR3 contains 15 residues. Germline-derived CDR1 and CDR2 are MNHNY and SVGAGI (reference sequence). J gave up 4 bases and V 5 bases, and 9 bases lay outside the gene matches. The CDR3 is CASSIRTGAGYEQYF. Written as DNA, the CDR3 is TGTGCCAGCAGTATACGGACAGGGGCAGGGTACGAGCAGTACTTC.

The chain carries TRBV14 and TRBJ2-5, with D unclear. The CDR3 is made up of 13 amino acids. Trimming took off 4 bases at V and 1 base at J, with 7 bases between the two ends. Germline CDR1 SGHDN, CDR2 FVKESK. CDR3 residues: CASSPSRQETQYF. CDR3 coding DNA: TGTGCCAGCAGCCCAAGCCGCCAAGAGACCCAGTACTTC.

The V gene is TRBV4-1, the J gene TRBJ1-2, with 8 positions matching TRBD1. The CDR3 consists of 13 residues. Germline CDR1 and CDR2: MGHRA and YSYEKL. The V segment lost 3 bases and the J segment 7 bases; nucleotides outside the gene matches: 4. The CDR3 region is CASSHRQGTGYTF. CDR3 sequence (DNA): TGCGCCAGCAGCCATAGACAGGGGACTGGCTACACCTTC.

V gene TRBV30 combines with J gene TRBJ2-3; 8 nucleotides agree with TRBD1. The CDR3 length is 14 residues. Germline values: CDR1 GTSNPN, CDR2 SVGIG (reference sequence). V lost 2 bases to trimming and J lost 5 bases; unmatched junction nucleotides: 6. Here the CDR3 reads CAWSTGQGGDTQYF. The DNA for the CDR3 is TGTGCCTGGAGTACAGGACAGGGAGGAGATACGCAGTATTTT.

This chain joins TRBV7-6 and TRBJ2-3, with D perhaps matching TRBD2 (5 bases). V lost 1 base, J lost 0 bases, and 5 bases lay in between. The CDR3 runs to 14 residues. Germline V gene lookup returns CDR1 SGHVS and CDR2 FNYEAQ. CDR3 bases: TGTGCCAGCAGCTTAGGGACTAGCACAGATACGCAGTATTTT. Protein product: CASSLGTSTDTQYF. Combining the CDR3 with reference TRBV7-6 and TRBJ2-3 gives the whole variable domain GAGVSQSPRYKVTKRGQDVALRCDPISGHVSLYWYRQALGQGPEFLTYFNYEAQQDKSGLPNDRFSAERPEGSISTLTIQRTEQRDSAMYRCASSLGTSTDTQYFGPGTRLTVL.

The chain is built from TRBV6-1 and TRBJ2-7; 7 nucleotides agree with TRBD2. CDR1 and CDR2 from the germline V gene are MNHNS and SASEGT. The J segment lost 7 bases and the V segment lost 1 base, leaving 10 bases of the junction unmatched. The CDR3 contains 15 residues. The DNA of the CDR3 is TGTGCCAGCAGTGAAGATCTGACAGCGGGGAGGGAGCAGTACTTC. Residues: CASSEDLTAGREQYF.

This chain connects TRBV19 to TRBJ1-5; tentatively, D is TRBD1 (6 bases). Trimming shortened V by 5 bases and J by 4 bases, and 12 bases separated the two germline ends. CDR1 and CDR2 from the germline V gene are LNHDA and SQIVND (reference sequence). CDR3 length equals 14 residues. This chain's CDR3 is CASSLDRINQPQHF. The CDR3, as DNA: TGTGCCAGTAGTCTCGACAGGATAAATCAGCCCCAGCATTTT.

The rearrangement uses TRBV6-5 and TRBJ2-7; tentatively, D is TRBD2 (6 bases). Germline CDR1 reads MNHEY; CDR2 reads SVGAGI. The CDR3 sequence is 14 residues long. V dropped 2 bases and J dropped 6 bases, with 14 bases sitting between them. The CDR3 sequence: CASSYGGAGGEQYF. The DNA of the CDR3 is TGTGCCAGCAGTTACGGAGGGGCCGGGGGCGAGCAGTACTTC.

This clone was found a few times. V gene TRBV19 combines with J gene TRBJ2-7, with TRBD2 matching over 7 bases. The germline gives CDR1 LNHDA, CDR2 SQIVND (reference sequence). The CDR3 covers 14 residues. The junction had 8 bases not matched to a gene; V was cut back by 5 bases and J by 4 bases. For the CDR3, the DNA is TGTGCCAGTAGTCCGGGCGGGAGCTTGTACGAGCAGTACTTC. Its translation is CASSPGGSLYEQYF.

The rearrangement joins TRBV30 to TRBJ2-3, with D perhaps matching TRBD2 (5 bases). The CDR3 spans 16 residues. V dropped 0 bases and J dropped 1 base, with 14 bases sitting between them. CDR1 and CDR2 from the germline V gene are GTSNPN and SVGIG (reference sequence). The CDR3: CAWSVSGSWGTDTQYF. Written as DNA, the CDR3 is TGTGCCTGGAGTGTAAGCGGCAGTTGGGGCACAGATACGCAGTATTTT.

This chain links TRBV2 with TRBJ2-4, with 7 positions matching TRBD1. Trimming at V came to 6 bases and at J to 2 bases, leaving 4 bases not matched to a gene. CDR3 length: 14 amino acids. CDR1 is SNHLY and CDR2 is FYNNEI in the germline V gene. Here the CDR3 DNA reads TGTGCCAGCAGCCTACAGGGGACCAAAAACATTCAGTACTTC. Protein product: CASSLQGTKNIQYF.

The chain joins TRBV11-3 to TRBJ1-5; unclear D gene. The CDR3 runs 17 residues. Germline V gives CDR1 SGHNT, CDR2 YENEEA. Trimming left V 1 base short and J 0 bases short, with 13 bases between. The DNA of the CDR3 is TGTGCCAGCAGCTTAGTAACTCCCATTTATAGCAATCAGCCCCAGCATTTT. Amino acid sequence: CASSLVTPIYSNQPQHF. The full variable domain, rest sourced from reference TRBV11-3 and TRBJ1-5, is EAGVVQSPRYKIIEKKQPVAFWCNPISGHNTLYWYLQNLGQGPELLIRYENEEAVDDSQLPKDRFSAERLKGVDSTLKIQPAELGDSAVYLCASSLVTPIYSNQPQHFGDGTRLSIL.

This chain joins TRBV18 and TRBJ1-2, with D possibly being TRBD1 (5 bases). Trimming took off 2 bases at V and 5 bases at J, with 18 bases between the two ends. The CDR3 is 16 residues long. Germline V gives CDR1 KGHSH, CDR2 LQKENI. The CDR3 coding sequence is TGTGCCAGCTCACCAATAGGACAAAACCGTCCGTATGGCTACACCTTC. Translating gives CASSPIGQNRPYGYTF.

The chain carries TRBV19 and TRBJ2-7; D could derive from TRBD1 or TRBD2 (5 bases each). The CDR3 loop spans 15 amino acids. Germline loops: CDR1 LNHDA, CDR2 SQIVND (reference sequence). Trimming took off 5 bases at V and 4 bases at J, with 18 bases between the two ends. The chain's CDR3 is CASSAPRDGLYEQYF. The CDR3 bases are TGTGCCAGTAGTGCACCCCGGGACGGACTTTACGAGCAGTACTTC.

V is TRBV5-1 and J is TRBJ2-1; 10 bases match TRBD2. CDR1 is SGHRS and CDR2 is YFSETQ in the germline V gene. With V trimmed by 3 bases and J by 7 bases, 7 bases remained unmatched. The CDR3 covers 15 residues. CDR3 nucleotides: TGCGCCAGCAGCTGGAGACTAGCGGGTTTGAATGAGCAGTTCTTC. Protein product: CASSWRLAGLNEQFF.

The chain recombines TRBV28 with TRBJ1-1; 9 bases map to TRBD1. The V gene end was trimmed by 4 bases and the J gene end by 6 bases; junction bases not matched to a gene: 3. The CDR3 extends over 13 amino acids. Germline V gene sequence: CDR1 MDHEN, CDR2 SYDVKM. For the CDR3, the DNA is TGTGCCAGCAGTTCGGGACAGGGCCCTGAAGCTTTCTTT. Protein product: CASSSGQGPEAFF.

The table lists this clone with a count of one. The rearrangement joins TRBV19 to TRBJ1-5; TRBD1 is a possible D gene (5 bases). V was pared by 6 bases and J by 11 bases, with 14 bases between. The CDR3 sequence is 12 residues long. Germline values: CDR1 LNHDA, CDR2 SQIVND (reference sequence). CDR3 sequence: CASRESGRAQHF. In nucleotides, the CDR3 is TGTGCCAGTAGGGAATCGGGACGGGCCCAGCATTTT.

This chain uses TRBV7-9 with TRBJ2-6; TRBD1 agrees at 9 bases. The CDR3 is 19 residues long. After removal of 5 bases from V and 4 bases from J, the junction contained 15 bases not matched to a gene. Germline V gene sequence: CDR1 SEHNR, CDR2 FQNEAQ (reference sequence). CDR3: CASSPPVGQGGWGANVLTF. The DNA for the CDR3 is TGTGCCAGCAGCCCCCCCGTGGGACAGGGAGGTTGGGGGGCCAACGTCCTGACTTTC.

The rearrangement links TRBV5-1 to TRBJ2-5; tentatively, D is TRBD2 (6 bases). There are 15 residues in the CDR3. V was shortened by 6 bases and J by 3 bases, with 18 bases between the two germline ends. Germline-derived CDR1 and CDR2 are SGHRS and YFSETQ. The CDR3 loop reads CASTLEGRREETQYF. Written as DNA, the CDR3 is TGCGCCAGCACCCTAGAGGGACGGAGGGAAGAGACCCAGTACTTC.